A selection of T cell receptor beta chains follows, all from one sample in a study of blood T cell repertoires in COVID-19. Generated by immunoSEQ multiplex PCR, the TCRdb table keeps only in-frame clones and is missing some. The top ten hold 5.5% to 7% of the sample, which has roughly 20,000 clones, 70% to 90% seen once. Sequencing input: peripheral blood. Receptors were obtained from a woman aged 80 or over with active COVID-19. CDR3s include the opening cysteine and the closing phenylalanine or tryptophan. Each record gives: V gene, clone size, CDR3 protein. Part of the rows lack a size; the others show once, few, many or a class for expanded clones.

TRBV7-9 | few | CASSPRTTTDEKLFF
TRBV6-6 | - | CASSYGTGKSEQYF
TRBV27 | - | CASSHLLAGGADTQYF
TRBV5-4 | - | CASSFRGATTKEQYF
TRBV30 | - | CAWSLGHNYGYTF
TRBV6-5 | - | CASSYSSGGGDTQYF
TRBV7-9 | - | CASRRLAGDPDTQYF
TRBV5-1 | - | CASSLWRGGTYEQYF
TRBV2 | - | CASSAGQSNQPQHF
TRBV27 | - | CASSYRALLYEQYF
TRBV4-1 | - | CASSLLGGREEQFF
TRBV6-6 | - | CASSYVAGGNEQFF
TRBV5-1 | once | CASSLDGAGGTDTQYF
TRBV5-1 | - | CASSQTGTGASWRDYEQYF
TRBV4-3 | - | CASSQDQGALSYGYTF
TRBV4-1 | - | CASSLHRESSYEQYF
TRBV11-2 | - | CASSLGRAEKLFF
TRBV5-6 | - | CASSPDQEGETQYF
TRBV2 | - | CASSPQGHEQFF
TRBV6-1 | - | CASSDPTGELNYGYTF
TRBV7-9 | - | CASSLTGSTDTQYF
TRBV3-1/TRBV3-2 | - | CASSFSAGDEKLFF
TRBV11-3 | - | CASSSNRPQGSNSPLHF
TRBV4-1 | - | CASSRQAESEQFF
TRBV9 | - | CASSAYLAGLYNEQFF
TRBV15 | - | CATSLGGMDEKLFF
TRBV3-1/TRBV3-2 | - | CASSQSAGGNYGYTF
TRBV6-5 | - | CASSPHQQGPTQYF
TRBV5-6 | once | CASQHRGETQYF
TRBV3-1/TRBV3-2 | - | CASSQGEVSGNTIYF
TRBV7-9 | - | CASSGGTGFDEQYF
TRBV19 | - | CASSIGQRGGWSEQFF
TRBV10-3 | - | CAISLEVYNEQFF
TRBV6-2/TRBV6-3 | - | CASSYSAGGTDTQYF
TRBV6-5 | - | CATTQGPANTEAFF
TRBV2 | - | CASSDRLAGAGYGYTF
TRBV5-1 | - | CASTLAGVSNEQFF
TRBV29-1 | - | CSVGIAGGRQETQYF
TRBV23-1 | - | CASSQSKGGKGTEAFF
TRBV7-8 | - | CASSLGTGSSYEQYF
TRBV7-2 | once | CASSLGGGGIDTQYF
TRBV15 | - | CATSRGGLGYEQYF
TRBV5-1 | - | CASRKDRSYNEQFF
TRBV19 | - | CASSIQGQGLFYNSPLHF
TRBV5-6 | - | CAGPSGGAFWNIQYF
TRBV18 | - | CASSPQPGGGSPLHF
TRBV4-2 | - | CASSQDGGGGDIQYF
TRBV14 | - | CASSQAATGGKQYF
TRBV6-6 | - | CASSYTTETEAFF
TRBV30 | - | CATTSGLNTGELFF
TRBV6-6 | - | CASRERTDANYGYTF
TRBV10-3 | - | CAHRGGDTGELFF
TRBV7-8 | few | CASSSLVGANTEQFF
TRBV28 | - | CASTSSGGLPEAFF
TRBV15 | - | CATSRDGQLGTDTQYF
TRBV12-5 | - | CASGFGTGGFGDEQYF
TRBV19 | - | CASSSGTSGGLSF
TRBV6-5 | - | CASSDSLPREQYF